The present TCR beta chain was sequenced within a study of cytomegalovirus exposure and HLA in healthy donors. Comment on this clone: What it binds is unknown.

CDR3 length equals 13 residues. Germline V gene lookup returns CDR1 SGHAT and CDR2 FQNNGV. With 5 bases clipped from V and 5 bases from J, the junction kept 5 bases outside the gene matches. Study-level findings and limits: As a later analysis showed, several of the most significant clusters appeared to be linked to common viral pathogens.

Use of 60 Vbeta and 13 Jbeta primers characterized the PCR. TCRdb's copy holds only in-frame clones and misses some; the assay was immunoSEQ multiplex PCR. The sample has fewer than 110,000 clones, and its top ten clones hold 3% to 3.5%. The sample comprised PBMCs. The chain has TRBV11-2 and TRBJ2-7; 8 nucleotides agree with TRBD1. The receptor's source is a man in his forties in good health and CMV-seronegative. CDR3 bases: TGTGCCAGCAGCCGGACAGGGTTCGACGAGCAGTACTTC. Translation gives CASSRTGFDEQYF.